This record looks at one T cell receptor (beta chain) sequence and its context. The sample comes from a study of T cell responses to AZD1222 COVID-19 vaccine. CDR3 size: 16 residues. V gave up 1 base and J gave up 1 base, with 13 bases separating them. CDR1 and CDR2 (germline): SGHDN, FVKESK. The data were produced by immunoSEQ multiplex PCR, yet TCRdb's version contains in-frame clones alone and is incomplete. The table has 150,000 to 200,000 clones, about 90% seen once. The specimen was peripheral blood, collected on day 0 of AZD1222 vaccination. This receptor was identified in an adult in good health. The rearrangement uses TRBV14 and TRBJ2-5; D might be TRBD2 (5 bases). CDR3 residues: CASSQVGRGSQETQYF. The CDR3 nucleotides are TGTGCCAGCAGCCAAGTTGGGAGAGGGTCCCAAGAGACCCAGTACTTC.